The T cell receptor (beta chain) under discussion was sequenced for a study of blood T cell repertoires in COVID-19. Assay used: immunoSEQ multiplex PCR; TCRdb lists only in-frame clones, some missing. The table has some 72,000 clones, around 89% seen once. V shed 8 bases, J shed 5 bases, and the junction held 5 bases outside the gene matches. The length of the CDR3 is 13 residues. The gene calls are TRBV12-3 or TRBV12-4 and TRBJ1-5; 8 bases line up with TRBD1. Specimen: peripheral blood. The receptor's source is a man in his 60s with acute or convalescent COVID-19. The DNA for the CDR3 is TGTGCCAGCGGGCCGGACAGGGATCAGCCCCAGCATTTT. Translating gives CASGPDRDQPQHF.